Sequencing of this T cell receptor (beta chain) was carried out in a study of blood T cell repertoires in COVID-19. Study details: COVID-19 samples, acute and convalescent, were from the United States, Italy and Spain. In each case, the material was cDNA or gDNA derived from T cells, B-cell-depleted T cells, or PBMCs.

Per the germline V gene, CDR1 is SNHLY and CDR2 is FYNNEI. V dropped 5 bases and J dropped 5 bases, with 16 bases sitting between them. The CDR3 length is 15 residues. Original processing methods: Researchers report that nucleated cell counts were estimated from reference gene primer amplification. The protocol was immunoSEQ multiplex PCR, while the TCRdb copy is restricted to in-frame clones and leaves out a portion. V and J calls and clone size come straight from that table; D and trimming were deduced from the DNA. The top ten hold around 4.1% of the sample, which has tens of thousands of clones, over 65% seen once.

The sample was peripheral blood. This TCR was sampled from a woman aged 55 to 70 with acute or convalescent COVID-19. The chain has TRBV2 and TRBJ2-1; D remains ambiguous. The CDR3 sequence is CASSRQDNVNNEQFF. The CDR3 DNA follows: TGTGCCAGCAGTCGTCAAGACAACGTAAACAATGAGCAGTTCTTC.